This T cell receptor (beta chain) was captured by sequencing in a study of CD8+ T cells in alopecia areata. Per the germline V gene, CDR1 is SGDLS and CDR2 is YYNGEE. This CDR3 has 14 residues. Trimming shortened V by 0 bases and J by 10 bases, and 14 bases separated the two germline ends. It was cDNA, reverse transcribed from extracted RNA, that served as the sequencing template. TCRdb's table, derived via immunoSEQ multiplex PCR, lists solely in-frame clones and lacks some. The table has about 150,000 clones, about 60% seen once. This specimen was CD4+ T cells sorted from blood, taken at week 0. J is TRBJ2-1 and V is TRBV9; D perhaps matches TRBD1 (6 bases). This clonotype was sampled from a human donor with alopecia areata. CDR3 nucleotide sequence: TGTGCCAGCAGCGTAGATAATTCCGACAGGGAGCAGTTCTTC. This encodes CASSVDNSDREQFF.